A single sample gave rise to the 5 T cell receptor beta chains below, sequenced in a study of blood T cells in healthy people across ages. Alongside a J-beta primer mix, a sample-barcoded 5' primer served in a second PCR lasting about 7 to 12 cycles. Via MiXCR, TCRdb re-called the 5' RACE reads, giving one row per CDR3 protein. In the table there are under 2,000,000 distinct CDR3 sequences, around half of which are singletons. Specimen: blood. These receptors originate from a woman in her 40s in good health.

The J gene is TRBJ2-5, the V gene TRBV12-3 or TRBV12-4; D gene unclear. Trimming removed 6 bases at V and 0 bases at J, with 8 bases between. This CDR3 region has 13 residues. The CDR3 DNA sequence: TGTGCCAGCAGGTCAGAGAACCAAGAGACCCAGTACTTC. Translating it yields CASRSENQETQYF.

The CDR3 DNA follows: TGCGCCAGCAGCCCTAGGGCCGTAGCCAAAAACATTCAGTACTTC. Translating it yields CASSPRAVAKNIQYF. J is TRBJ2-4 and V is TRBV4-3, with D unresolved. In germline, CDR1 is LGHNA, CDR2 YSLEER. CDR3 size: 15 residues. With 4 bases removed from V and 0 bases from J, the gap between germline ends came to 10 bases.

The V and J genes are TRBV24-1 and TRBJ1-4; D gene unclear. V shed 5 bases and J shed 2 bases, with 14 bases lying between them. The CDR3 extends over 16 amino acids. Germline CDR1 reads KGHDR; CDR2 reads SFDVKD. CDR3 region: CATSVFGRRTNEKLFF. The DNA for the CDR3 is TGTGCCACCAGTGTCTTTGGGCGGAGGACTAATGAAAAACTGTTTTTT.

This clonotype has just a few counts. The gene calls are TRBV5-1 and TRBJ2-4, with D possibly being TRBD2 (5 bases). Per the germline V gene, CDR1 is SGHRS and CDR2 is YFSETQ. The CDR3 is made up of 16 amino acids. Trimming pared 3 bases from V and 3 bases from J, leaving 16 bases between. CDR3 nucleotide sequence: TGCGCCAGCAGCTCGCGGGCGGCCGGAGACAAAAACATTCAGTACTTC. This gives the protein CASSSRAAGDKNIQYF.

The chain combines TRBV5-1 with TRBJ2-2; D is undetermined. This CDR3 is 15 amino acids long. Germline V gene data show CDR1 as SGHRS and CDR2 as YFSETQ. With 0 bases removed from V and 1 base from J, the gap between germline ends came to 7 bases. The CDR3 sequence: CASSLGLLNTGELFF. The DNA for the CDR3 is TGCGCCAGCAGCTTGGGTCTGCTGAACACCGGGGAGCTGTTTTTT.